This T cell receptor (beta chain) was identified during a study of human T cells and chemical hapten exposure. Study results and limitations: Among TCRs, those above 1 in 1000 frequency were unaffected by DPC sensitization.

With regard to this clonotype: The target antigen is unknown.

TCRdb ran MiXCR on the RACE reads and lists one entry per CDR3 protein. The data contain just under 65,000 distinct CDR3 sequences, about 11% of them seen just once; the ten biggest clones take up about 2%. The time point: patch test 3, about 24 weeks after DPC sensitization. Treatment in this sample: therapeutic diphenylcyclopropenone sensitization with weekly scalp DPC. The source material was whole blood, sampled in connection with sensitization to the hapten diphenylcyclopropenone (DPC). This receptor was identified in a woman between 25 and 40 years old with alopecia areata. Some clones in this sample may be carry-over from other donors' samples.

Here the CDR3 reads CASSQDMNTEAFF. The CDR3 DNA sequence: TGTGCCAGCAGCCAAGATATGAACACTGAAGCTTTCTTT. The chain combines TRBV4-2 with TRBJ1-1; D is unresolved. The CDR3 is made up of 13 amino acids. Between the trimmed V and J ends, which lost 0 bases and 0 bases, there was a span of 2 bases. The germline V gene has CDR1 LGHNA and CDR2 YNFKEQ.